These T cell receptor beta chains were read from a single sample in a study of cytomegalovirus exposure and HLA in healthy donors. Only in-frame clones appear in the TCRdb table, and some are missing; sequencing was by immunoSEQ multiplex PCR. The sample shows tens of thousands of clones, approximately 67% of them seen only once. Sequences were obtained from PBMCs. The receptors here all came from a woman aged 25 to 39 in good health and CMV-seronegative. The CDR3 runs from the conserved cysteine through the conserved F or W. Fields, in order: V gene, CDR3 protein.

TRBV10-3 | CAISESHGTGVDYGYTF
TRBV6-6 | CASSLDRSSYEQYF
TRBV5-1 | CASSPLGQGSGTEAFF
TRBV2 | CASSARTGVTDTQYF
TRBV19 | CASSITGTASGNTIYF
TRBV30 | CAWSAAGGHEQYF
TRBV11-2 | CASSSTGRPTDTQYF
TRBV19 | CASSNLWGDRSGNTIYF
TRBV30 | CAWSVRTADTQYF
TRBV5-1 | CASSLGASYTDTQYF
TRBV10-3 | CAIRDRDQPQHF
TRBV6-6 | CASSGEDRPLNTEAFF
TRBV4-1 | CASSQLVIVTGGKETQYF
TRBV4-1 | CASSRGQGAYTEAFF
TRBV30 | CAWSRAGRGPQYF
TRBV5-1 | CASKLAGGFYGQYF
TRBV19 | CASNPGGSTDTQYF
TRBV4-1 | CASSFSDRGLVNEQFF
TRBV25-1 | CASSRAGADTQYF
TRBV4-3 | CASSQDSRGLYNEQFF
TRBV5-6 | CASSLFGRENYEQYF
TRBV5-4 | CASSWQQETQYF
TRBV7-9 | CSSSFQGAGSPLHF
TRBV19 | CASSIGTGVDEQYF
TRBV7-9 | CASSPKGLAGVRDTQYF
TRBV5-1 | CASSLNPSGSTDTQYF
TRBV11-2 | CASSLPGASYEQYF
TRBV5-6 | CASSLGLANTGELFF
TRBV5-1 | CASSPEGRAGTEASF
TRBV18 | CASSPARHAVGRGETQYF
TRBV14 | CASSLYGGGQETQYF
TRBV6-1 | CASSENGRQPQHF
TRBV9 | CASNPGQVKGSPLHF
TRBV6-5 | CASSRWTGYSYEQYF
TRBV5-1 | CASSKLAGANENEQFF